The 8 T cell receptor beta chains below come from one sample, sequenced in a study of a mutant IDH1 vaccine in newly diagnosed glioma. Measured with immunoSEQ multiplex PCR; TCRdb has only the in-frame clones, and not every one. The table has tens of thousands of clones, just over 90% seen once; the top ten hold 7% to 10%. Time point denoted: baseline, week 1 (first vaccination visit). The treatment is: pre-vaccination baseline after standard-of-care therapy. The sequenced sample was PBMCs, obtained from a glioma patient treated with radiotherapy, temozolomide or both. The source is a young man with glioma.

V and J are TRBV19 and TRBJ1-6; 8 bases align to TRBD1. The V and J ends lost 3 bases and 9 bases, in that order; junction bases with no gene match: 7. The CDR3 extends over 15 amino acids. Germline CDR1 is LNHDA and CDR2 is SQIVND (reference sequence). The CDR3 DNA reads TGTGCCAGTAGTATGCCGACAGGGGTACTTTCACCCCTCCACTTT. Translated: CASSMPTGVLSPLHF. Supplemented by reference TRBV19 and TRBJ1-6, the full variable domain reads DGGITQSPKYLFRKEGQNVTLSCEQNLNHDAMYWYRQDPGQGLRLIYYSQIVNDFQKGDIAEGYSVSREKKESFPLTVTSAQKNPTAFYLCASSMPTGVLSPLHFGNGTRLTVT.

This clone was observed a single time. The chain is built from TRBV20-1 and TRBJ1-2, with D uncertain. Per the germline V gene, CDR1 is DFQATT and CDR2 is SNEGSKA (reference sequence). This CDR3 has 11 residues. Trimming left V 4 bases short and J 6 bases short, with 9 bases between. CDR3 residues: CSATFRDGYTF. CDR3 nucleotides: TGCAGTGCTACTTTCAGAGATGGCTACACCTTC.

The chain uses TRBV27 and TRBJ2-7; 13 nucleotides align to TRBD2. The CDR3 runs 16 residues. V lost 0 bases to trimming and J lost 2 bases; unmatched junction nucleotides: 1. Germline lookup yields CDR1 MNHEY and CDR2 SMNVEV (reference sequence). CDR3 amino acids: CASSLSGLAGAYEQYF. The CDR3 DNA reads TGTGCCAGCAGTTTATCAGGACTAGCGGGAGCCTACGAGCAGTACTTC.

The chain couples TRBV10-3 to TRBJ2-2, with D possibly being TRBD2 (5 bases). The CDR3 runs to 14 residues. Per germline, CDR1 ENHRY and CDR2 SYGVKD. V shed 3 bases and J shed 5 bases, with 10 bases lying between them. CDR3 protein: CAISDFRGTGELFF. CDR3 DNA sequence: TGTGCCATCAGTGATTTCCGAGGGACCGGGGAGCTGTTTTTT.

The chain couples TRBV6-6 to TRBJ1-5; D remains unclear. CDR3 size: 15 residues. CDR1 is MNHNY and CDR2 is SVGAGI in the germline V gene (reference sequence). V lost 2 bases and J lost 0, with 8 bases in between. In nucleotides, the CDR3 is TGTGCCAGCAGTTACGGGCCATATAGCAATCAGCCCCAGCATTTT. Translating gives CASSYGPYSNQPQHF.

This clone was recorded once. This chain joins TRBV19 and TRBJ1-2; a possible D gene is TRBD1 (5 bases). The CDR3 loop spans 18 amino acids. Germline assignment: CDR1 LNHDA and CDR2 SQIVND (reference sequence). Trimming pared 1 base from V and 3 bases from J, leaving 21 bases between. The CDR3 sequence is CASSIGSAVLTGDYGYTF. For the CDR3, the DNA is TGTGCCAGTAGTATAGGGTCGGCAGTCTTAACGGGGGACTATGGCTACACCTTC.

The chain uses TRBV4-1 and TRBJ2-4; tentative D call: TRBD2 (6 bases). Germline values: CDR1 MGHRA, CDR2 YSYEKL. The V end lost 4 bases, the J end lost 0 bases, and 13 bases lay between the germline ends. The CDR3 has 16 amino acids. As DNA, the CDR3 is TGCGCCAGCAGCCCCGGTCAAGCGGGAGCCAAAAACATTCAGTACTTC. Translated: CASSPGQAGAKNIQYF.

V and J are TRBV11-3 and TRBJ2-7, with D perhaps matching TRBD1 (5 bases). The CDR3 extends over 13 amino acids. Germline lookup yields CDR1 SGHNT and CDR2 YENEEA. Trimming stripped 1 base from V and 3 bases from J, with 7 bases between. CDR3 sequence: CASSLGGLYEQYF. In nucleotides, the CDR3 is TGTGCCAGCAGCTTAGGGGGCCTCTACGAGCAGTACTTC.